This is a list of T cell receptor beta chains from one sample in a study of tumor-infiltrating lymphocytes in localized non-small cell lung cancer. Assay used: immunoSEQ multiplex PCR; TCRdb lists only in-frame clones, some missing. The table includes 13,000 or so clones, approximately 90% detected once. What was sequenced was lung tumor tissue. All receptors derive from a human donor with non-small cell lung cancer. Both conserved end residues are part of each CDR3. Each record gives: V gene, D gene, CDR3 protein. D genes are given only for firm matches.

v_gene: TRBV7-2; d_gene: -; CDR3aa: CASSLGGANGNTIYF
v_gene: TRBV6-1; d_gene: -; CDR3aa: CASSENGPGQPQHF
v_gene: TRBV5-4; d_gene: -; CDR3aa: CASSLYLQETQYF
v_gene: TRBV6-5; d_gene: TRBD1; CDR3aa: CASSTRTGGYEQYF
v_gene: TRBV29-1; d_gene: -; CDR3aa: CSVEVGDLPYEQYF
v_gene: TRBV27; d_gene: -; CDR3aa: CASSFGWPYEQYF
v_gene: TRBV7-3; d_gene: -; CDR3aa: CASSARRVGELFF
v_gene: TRBV28; d_gene: -; CDR3aa: CASSPWATKDTQYF
v_gene: TRBV6-6; d_gene: -; CDR3aa: CASRTGPSLDDGYTF
v_gene: TRBV6-5; d_gene: TRBD1; CDR3aa: CASSYGQDSGNTIYF
v_gene: TRBV5-4; d_gene: -; CDR3aa: CASSLVGDSGANVLTF
v_gene: TRBV27; d_gene: TRBD1; CDR3aa: CASSHRQGGEQYF
v_gene: TRBV20-1; d_gene: -; CDR3aa: CSAMGWNIQYF
v_gene: TRBV15; d_gene: -; CDR3aa: CATSGGDWYDTEAFF
v_gene: TRBV6-6; d_gene: TRBD1; CDR3aa: CASSANRGVYTEAFF
v_gene: TRBV2; d_gene: TRBD1; CDR3aa: CASSGDERDSNYGYTF
v_gene: TRBV11-1; d_gene: -; CDR3aa: CASSIPSATQETQYF
v_gene: TRBV7-8; d_gene: -; CDR3aa: CASSSLEGEQFF
v_gene: TRBV4-1; d_gene: TRBD2; CDR3aa: CASSQEGTSGSYEQYF
v_gene: TRBV20-1; d_gene: -; CDR3aa: CSAPGPNEQFF
v_gene: TRBV6-1; d_gene: TRBD1; CDR3aa: CASSVTGTANEKLFF
v_gene: TRBV15; d_gene: TRBD2; CDR3aa: CATSSGLAVSDTQYF
v_gene: TRBV11-2; d_gene: -; CDR3aa: CASQQGGDEKLFF
v_gene: TRBV7-9; d_gene: -; CDR3aa: CASSRGTRTATDTQYF
v_gene: TRBV14; d_gene: -; CDR3aa: CASSPAGARSSYNEQFF
v_gene: TRBV15; d_gene: -; CDR3aa: CATSSRTQETQYF
v_gene: TRBV7-9; d_gene: -; CDR3aa: CASSSGFGPSSGEAFF
v_gene: TRBV30; d_gene: TRBD1; CDR3aa: CAWSRGIDRGLAKNIQYF
v_gene: TRBV7-6; d_gene: TRBD1; CDR3aa: CASSFRAGTGEGATNEKLFF
v_gene: TRBV4-2; d_gene: -; CDR3aa: CASRRNPGLASDEQFF
v_gene: TRBV27; d_gene: TRBD2; CDR3aa: CASSLCPGLAGGMTYEQYF
v_gene: TRBV5-1; d_gene: TRBD1; CDR3aa: CASSPGDRGGETQYF
v_gene: TRBV30; d_gene: -; CDR3aa: CAWSPYGKGGTDTQYF
v_gene: TRBV7-9; d_gene: -; CDR3aa: CASSWVSDEQFF
v_gene: TRBV5-5; d_gene: -; CDR3aa: CATMRDSTDTQYF
v_gene: TRBV7-8; d_gene: TRBD1; CDR3aa: CASSLVRRTGGSYEQYF
v_gene: TRBV14; d_gene: TRBD1; CDR3aa: CANLPGQANYGYTF
v_gene: TRBV25-1; d_gene: TRBD2; CDR3aa: CASSSRTSGSQVEQFF
v_gene: TRBV18; d_gene: TRBD2; CDR3aa: CASSTSTSGRGEQFF
v_gene: TRBV9; d_gene: TRBD2; CDR3aa: CASSVSGTSGSMEQFF
v_gene: TRBV10-3; d_gene: -; CDR3aa: CAISGTVGGNEQFF
v_gene: TRBV5-6; d_gene: -; CDR3aa: CASSPTSHTQYF
v_gene: TRBV28; d_gene: -; CDR3aa: CASSSAGAGNTIYF
v_gene: TRBV4-1; d_gene: -; CDR3aa: CASSQDPDALNEQFF
v_gene: TRBV6-6; d_gene: -; CDR3aa: CASQDWQAYGYTF
v_gene: TRBV18; d_gene: -; CDR3aa: CASSPGVSAGGNYEQYF
v_gene: TRBV2; d_gene: TRBD1; CDR3aa: CASSADRGWSEKLFF
v_gene: TRBV20-1; d_gene: -; CDR3aa: CSASHPNEQFF
v_gene: TRBV5-1; d_gene: -; CDR3aa: CASSLYSHGEGYEQYF
v_gene: TRBV7-3; d_gene: TRBD1; CDR3aa: CASRDRPYNQPQHF
v_gene: TRBV27; d_gene: TRBD2; CDR3aa: CASSPRSAAGSNEQFF
v_gene: TRBV28; d_gene: TRBD2; CDR3aa: CASRPGLAGLQETQYF
v_gene: TRBV28; d_gene: TRBD1; CDR3aa: CASRVTGGNTEAFF
v_gene: TRBV20-1; d_gene: -; CDR3aa: CSAPNLGTQYF
v_gene: TRBV18; d_gene: -; CDR3aa: CASSPYRGGPENTEAFF
v_gene: TRBV6-5; d_gene: -; CDR3aa: CASSYTSLRDEQYF
v_gene: TRBV2; d_gene: -; CDR3aa: CASIIGLSEQFF
v_gene: TRBV30; d_gene: -; CDR3aa: CAWSLIGAGEDTQYF
v_gene: TRBV11-2; d_gene: TRBD2; CDR3aa: CASSLYSGSLDTQYF